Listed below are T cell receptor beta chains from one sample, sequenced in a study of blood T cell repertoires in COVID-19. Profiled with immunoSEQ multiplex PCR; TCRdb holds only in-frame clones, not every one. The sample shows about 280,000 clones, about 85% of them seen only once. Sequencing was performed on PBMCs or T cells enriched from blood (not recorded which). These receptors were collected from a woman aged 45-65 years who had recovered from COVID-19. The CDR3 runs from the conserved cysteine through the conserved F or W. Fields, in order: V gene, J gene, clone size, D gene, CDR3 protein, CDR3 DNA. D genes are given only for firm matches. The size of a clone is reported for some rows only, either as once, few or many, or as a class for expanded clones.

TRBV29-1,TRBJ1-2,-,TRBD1,CSVGGQGLVAYTF,TGCAGCGTTGGGGGACAGGGCCTTGTGGCCTACACCTTC
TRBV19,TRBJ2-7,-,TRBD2,CASSIGWASGDDEQYF,TGTGCCAGTAGTATCGGGTGGGCTAGCGGGGATGACGAGCAGTACTTC
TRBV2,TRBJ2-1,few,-,CAGTDYTGSYNEQFF,TGTGCCGGAACCGACTACACGGGCTCCTACAATGAGCAGTTCTTC
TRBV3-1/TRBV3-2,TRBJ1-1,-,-,CASSPTTGNEAFF,TGTGCCAGCAGCCCTACGACAGGCAATGAAGCTTTCTTT
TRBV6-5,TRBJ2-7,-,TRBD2,CASSFLSGRAVDEQYF,TGTGCCAGCAGTTTTCTTAGCGGGAGGGCCGTAGACGAGCAGTACTTC
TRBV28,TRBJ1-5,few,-,CASRAGRNQPQHF,TGTGCCAGCAGGGCAGGGCGCAATCAGCCCCAGCATTTT
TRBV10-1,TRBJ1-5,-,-,CAWMLGQNLYSNQPQHF,TGCGCCTGGATGCTGGGACAAAACCTATATAGCAATCAGCCCCAGCATTTT
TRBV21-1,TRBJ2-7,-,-,CASSSLAGAYEQYF,TGTGCCAGCAGCAGCCTAGCGGGAGCCTACGAGCAGTACTTC
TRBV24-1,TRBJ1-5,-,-,CATSDLATGTDQPQHF,TGTGCCACCAGTGACCTGGCCACAGGGACCGATCAGCCCCAGCATTTT
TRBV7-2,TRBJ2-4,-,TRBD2,CASSWVAGATKNIQYF,TGTGCCAGCAGCTGGGTAGCGGGAGCTACAAAAAACATTCAGTACTTC
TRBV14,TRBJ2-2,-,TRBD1,CASSPGTGGVGELFF,TGTGCCAGCAGCCCCGGGACAGGCGGCGTCGGGGAGCTGTTTTTT
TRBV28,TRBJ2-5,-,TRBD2,CASGLAGSGTQYF,TGTGCCAGCGGGTTAGCGGGGTCGGGGACCCAGTACTTC
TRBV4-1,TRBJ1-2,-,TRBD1,CASSQDSGQGVYGYTF,TGCGCCAGCAGCCAAGACTCGGGACAGGGAGTCTATGGCTACACCTTC
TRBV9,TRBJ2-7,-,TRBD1,CASSVGTGYREQYF,TGTGCCAGCAGCGTAGGGACAGGTTATCGGGAGCAGTACTTC
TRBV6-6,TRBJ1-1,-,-,CASSYTRADTEAFF,TGTGCCAGCAGTTACACCAGGGCGGACACTGAAGCTTTCTTT
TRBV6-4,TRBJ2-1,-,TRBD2,CASSPLRFGLAGGDEQFF,TGTGCCAGCAGTCCACTTCGCTTCGGACTAGCGGGAGGGGATGAGCAGTTCTTC
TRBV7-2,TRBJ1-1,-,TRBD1,CASSQGQAMNTEAFF,TGTGCCAGCAGCCAGGGACAGGCGATGAACACTGAAGCTTTCTTT
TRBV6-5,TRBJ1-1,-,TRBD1,CASSTNRDRGRAFF,TGTGCCAGCAGTACGAACCGGGACAGGGGGCGAGCTTTCTTT
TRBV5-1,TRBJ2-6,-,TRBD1,CASSRDSRSGANVLTF,TGCGCCAGCAGCAGGGACAGTCGCTCTGGGGCCAACGTCCTGACTTTC
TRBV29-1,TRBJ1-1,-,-,CSVDRRVPNTEAFF,TGCAGCGTCGACAGGCGGGTCCCGAACACTGAAGCTTTCTTT
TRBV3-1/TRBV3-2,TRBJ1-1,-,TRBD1,CASRRQGGTEAFF,TGTGCCAGCAGACGACAGGGGGGCACTGAAGCTTTCTTT
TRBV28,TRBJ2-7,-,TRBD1,CASSHGQTGGVDEQYF,TGTGCCAGCAGTCACGGGCAAACAGGGGGAGTAGACGAGCAGTACTTC
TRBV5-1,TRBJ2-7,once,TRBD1,CASSWPTGTDSYEQYF,TGCGCCAGCAGCTGGCCGACCGGGACAGACTCCTACGAGCAGTACTTC
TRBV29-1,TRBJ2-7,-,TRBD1,CSVRQGAREQYF,TGCAGCGTTAGACAGGGGGCGCGCGAGCAGTACTTC
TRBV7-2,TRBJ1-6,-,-,CASSLQDLRSSPLHF,TGTGCCAGCAGTCTACAGGATTTAAGGAGTTCACCCCTCCACTTT
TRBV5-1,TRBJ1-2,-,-,CASSALQGVYGYTF,TGCGCCAGCAGCGCTTTACAGGGAGTCTATGGCTACACCTTC
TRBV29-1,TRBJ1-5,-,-,CSVSDKGNQPQHF,TGCAGCGTTTCGGACAAGGGCAATCAGCCCCAGCATTTT
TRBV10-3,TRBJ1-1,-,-,CAIRKQDRVTEAFF,TGTGCCATCAGGAAACAGGATAGGGTCACTGAAGCTTTCTTT
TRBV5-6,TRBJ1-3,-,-,CASSRHLSGNTIYF,TGTGCCAGCAGCAGACACCTCTCTGGAAACACCATATATTTT
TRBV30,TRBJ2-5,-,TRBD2,CAWRSAGVSRETQYF,TGTGCCTGGAGATCCGCGGGGGTCTCCAGAGAGACCCAGTACTTC
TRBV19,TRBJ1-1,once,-,CASSIQQLTNTEAFF,TGTGCCAGTAGTATTCAACAGCTTACGAACACTGAAGCTTTCTTT
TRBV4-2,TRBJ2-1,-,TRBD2,CASSQGGTGDEQFF,TGTGCCAGCAGCCAGGGGGGGACGGGGGATGAGCAGTTCTTC
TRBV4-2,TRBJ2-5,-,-,CASSKDHRYQETQYF,TGTGCCAGCAGCAAAGATCATCGGTACCAAGAGACCCAGTACTTC
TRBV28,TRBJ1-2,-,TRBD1,CASSAPGTGAVGYTF,TGTGCCAGCAGTGCCCCCGGGACAGGGGCCGTTGGCTACACCTTC
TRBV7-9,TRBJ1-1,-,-,CASSLAPGMNTEAFF,TGTGCCAGCAGCTTAGCGCCGGGTATGAACACTGAAGCTTTCTTT
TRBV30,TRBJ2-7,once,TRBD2,CAWSSGRSSYEQYF,TGTGCCTGGAGTAGCGGGAGGAGCTCCTACGAGCAGTACTTC
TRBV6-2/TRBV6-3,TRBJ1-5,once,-,CASSYSTGTYPLIGQPQHF,TGTGCCAGCAGTTACTCGACCGGGACATACCCCCTTATTGGTCAGCCCCAGCATTTT
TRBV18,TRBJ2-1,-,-,CASSPQGGRNEQFF,TGTGCCAGCTCACCTCAGGGGGGCAGGAATGAGCAGTTCTTC
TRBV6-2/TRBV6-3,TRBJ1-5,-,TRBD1,CASSQQGGDQPQHF,TGTGCCAGCAGTCAACAGGGGGGGGATCAGCCCCAGCATTTT
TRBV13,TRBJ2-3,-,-,CASSLIGGRTGTDTQYF,TGTGCCAGCAGCTTAATAGGGGGAAGGACGGGCACAGATACGCAGTATTTT
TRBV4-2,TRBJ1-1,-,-,CASSQDLRAEAFF,TGTGCCAGCAGCCAAGATTTGCGGGCTGAAGCTTTCTTT
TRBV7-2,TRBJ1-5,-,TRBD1,CASSASLGQDQPQHF,TGTGCCAGCAGCGCGAGCCTCGGACAGGATCAGCCCCAGCATTTT
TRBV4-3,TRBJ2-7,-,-,CASSQDGPSGSYEQYF,TGCGCCAGCAGCCAAGATGGACCGAGCGGCTCCTACGAGCAGTACTTC
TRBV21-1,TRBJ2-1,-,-,CASIQGMRREASSYNEQFF,TGTGCCAGCATCCAAGGGATGAGGCGGGAGGCCAGCTCCTACAATGAGCAGTTCTTC
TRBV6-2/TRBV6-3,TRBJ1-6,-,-,CASSWVGVPPLHF,TGTGCCAGCAGTTGGGTCGGAGTTCCACCCCTCCACTTT
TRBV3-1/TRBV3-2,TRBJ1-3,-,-,CASSQGPQGDGNTIYF,TGTGCCAGCAGCCAAGGCCCCCAGGGCGATGGAAACACCATATATTTT
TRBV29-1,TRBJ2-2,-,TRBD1,CSVSTGTGAGELFF,TGCAGCGTCTCCACTGGGACAGGGGCCGGGGAGCTGTTTTTT
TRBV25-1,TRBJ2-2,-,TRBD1,CATEDRVDTGELFF,TGTGCCACCGAGGACAGGGTGGACACCGGGGAGCTGTTTTTT
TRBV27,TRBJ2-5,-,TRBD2,CASSLLAGGPQAETQYF,TGTGCCAGCAGTTTACTAGCGGGGGGCCCTCAGGCAGAGACCCAGTACTTC
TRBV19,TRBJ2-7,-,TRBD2,CASSGAAGDYEQYF,TGTGCCAGTAGTGGGGCGGCGGGAGACTACGAGCAGTACTTC
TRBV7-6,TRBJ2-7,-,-,CASSKWEEPYEQYF,TGTGCCAGCAGCAAGTGGGAGGAGCCCTACGAGCAGTACTTC
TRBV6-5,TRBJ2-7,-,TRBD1,CASSVGTVSYEQYF,TGTGCCAGCAGCGTGGGGACAGTCTCCTACGAGCAGTACTTC
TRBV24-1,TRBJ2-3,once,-,CATSDSPTLGRNTQYF,TGTGCCACCAGTGATTCCCCGACCCTAGGTCGGAATACGCAGTATTTT
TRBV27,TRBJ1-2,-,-,CASRMQGTNYGYTF,TGTGCCAGCAGAATGCAGGGGACGAACTATGGCTACACCTTC
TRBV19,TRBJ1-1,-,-,CASSSTGVTEAFF,TGTGCCAGTAGTTCAACAGGAGTCACTGAAGCTTTCTTT
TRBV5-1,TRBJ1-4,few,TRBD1,CASSEGASNEKLFF,TGCGCCAGCAGCGAGGGGGCGTCTAATGAAAAACTGTTTTTT
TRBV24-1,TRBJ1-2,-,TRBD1,CATSDRDSSYGYTF,TGTGCCACCAGTGATAGGGACAGTAGCTATGGCTACACCTTC
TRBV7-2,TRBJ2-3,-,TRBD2,CASSFPAGTDTQYF,TGTGCCAGCAGCTTTCCAGCGGGAACAGATACGCAGTATTTT